These 2 T cell receptor beta chains were all obtained from the same sample, sequenced in a study of cytomegalovirus exposure and HLA in healthy donors. Vbeta (60) and Jbeta (13) primers were used in the PCR. The method was immunoSEQ multiplex PCR; TCRdb's version includes in-frame clones alone and lacks a portion of them. The sample yields about 120,000 clones, 74% seen once. The sample taken for sequencing was PBMCs. The receptors come from a woman in her 50s in good health and CMV-seropositive.

The chain carries TRBV21-1 and TRBJ2-1; TRBD1 is taken as the D call from the table, unchecked against the DNA. TRBV21-1 is described as a pseudogene. The CDR3 has 10 residues. CDR3 protein: CASSRQEQFF. In DNA, the CDR3 is TGTGCCAGCAGTAGACAGGAGCAGTTCTTC.

This sequence joins TRBV5-1 and TRBJ1-6, with 9 nucleotides matching TRBD1. Germline CDR1 reads SGHRS; CDR2 reads YFSETQ. The CDR3 covers 19 residues. V shed 1 base and J 9 bases; nucleotides not matched to a gene: 17. The CDR3 nucleotides read TGCGCCAGCAGCTTGCGTATCCCGACTATTGGGACAGGGTTTTCACCCCTCCACTTT. Amino acid sequence: CASSLRIPTIGTGFSPLHF.